This T cell receptor (beta chain) originates from a study of early T cells in non-severe SARS-CoV-2 infection (dated by TCRdb to the early 2020s). The study in broad terms: Because TCR sequencing relied on bulk RNA taken from unsorted whole blood, pairing of alpha and beta chains was not possible.

This clonotype was detected many times. No cognate antigen has been identified for it. The input lacks base qualities; no much larger clone sits a single base away. Deletion took 0 bases off V and 0 bases off J, with a span of 11 bases between the germline ends. The CDR3 has 16 amino acids, counting the end cysteine and phenylalanine. Left in the record is the CDR3 DNA by itself, 48 bases read in frame from the first base. CDR1 and CDR2, looked up from the germline V gene, are KGHSH and LQKENI. The paper's findings and limits, for the study overall: Matching against VDJdb was skewed toward anti-spike CD8 responses, likely underestimated virus-specific expansions, and missed private and CD4 specificities.

The study was a case-control design nested within a healthcare worker cohort in London, UK, with weekly nasopharyngeal swab PCR tests and blood sampling. Healthcare workers were enrolled in the week of the UK lockdown, from 23 to 31 March 2020, and were followed every week for up to roughly 15 weeks. Libraries were constructed by 5' RACE. Sequencing used a NextSeq 500. Unique molecular identifiers were attached to individual cDNA molecules in the TCR library protocol so that sequencing error and PCR bias could be corrected. TCR alpha and beta chains were both sequenced, and the abundances of alpha and beta sequences in each sample were closely correlated with each other. As for the original processing: Decombinator V4 was used to annotate the V gene, J gene and CDR3 of the TCR sequences. Expanded TCRs were defined as changing significantly between any two time points under a Poisson model with p below 0.0001. TCR abundances were normalised to the total number of TCRs sequenced in each sample and reported as counts per million. TRAV1-2 paired with TRAJ12, TRAJ20 or TRAJ33 defined MAIT TCRs, while TRAV10 paired with TRAJ18 defined iNKT TCRs. VDJdb, accessed on 1 November 2021, was searched for TCRs annotated for CMV, EBV and SARS-CoV-2, and TCRs annotated for more than one antigen were excluded. The raw public data were reprocessed by TCRdb itself: fastp quality trimming at Q25, MiXCR clonotype calling, in-frame beta chains only. When rows share a CDR3 protein, they turn into one entry using the most common DNA and genes. These V and J calls rely on TCRdb rather than the paper's analysis. In this sample the table shows about 77,000 distinct CDR3 sequences, approximately 5% of which occur a single time. The top ten clonotypes cover around 7.3% of the sample.

The receptor chain draws on TRBV18 and TRBJ1-2, with no confidently assigned D gene. Sequencing used whole blood, obtained at baseline. The sequence derives from an adult who was a healthcare worker with PCR-confirmed SARS-CoV-2 infection or an uninfected control (not recorded which). The nucleotide sequence is given as TGTGCCAGCTCACCACCGACAACATTAGCTAACTATGGCTACACCTTC. Its coded protein is CASSPPTTLANYGYTF.